This T cell receptor (beta chain) was documented in a study of vaccination and CD4 T cells after COVID-19. Study overall: Each individual in the study obtained two doses of BNT162b2 or mRNA-1273 vaccine. Timing of post-vaccine sample collection was a median 72 days after dose two, with a range of 14 to 241. Cells were stimulated with overlapping spike peptide pools from SARS-CoV-2, HCoV-NL63, HCoV-OC43 and HCoV-229E.

V was pared by 6 bases and J by 2 bases, with 16 bases between. This CDR3 is built from 15 residues. Germline lookup yields CDR1 ENHRY and CDR2 SYGVKD. Treatment indicated: approximately 11-day PBMC culture with coronavirus spike peptide pools or control peptides (ViraFEST assay). ViraFEST sequenced TCRs after peptide-pool expansion of antigen-specific T cells. Sequenced with the Oncomine TCR Beta short-read assay was DNA taken from cultured CD4+ T cells. TCRdb used MiXCR to reprocess the PCR reads, holding one entry per CDR3 protein. The sample lists over 7,500 distinct CDR3 sequences, around 60% occurring once. This clonotype was counted a few times. What it binds is unknown.

Sequenced sample: CD4+ T cells from blood, cultured in vitro. This TCR was sampled from a human donor who had recovered from COVID-19. The J gene is TRBJ1-1, the V gene TRBV10-3, with D possibly matching TRBD1 (5 bases). The CDR3 is CAISAHFDRNTEAFF. CDR3 in DNA: TGTGCCATCAGCGCCCATTTTGACAGAAACACTGAAGCTTTCTTT.